This T cell receptor (beta chain) comes out of a study of cytomegalovirus exposure and HLA in healthy donors. Study in general: Some 85 million unique TCRs, all from HLA-typed donors, were included in an early release of the data. Study results and caveats: Overall, roughly 160 TCR beta chains were annotated as cytomegalovirus-associated. The classifier reportedly diagnosed cytomegalovirus status with high sensitivity and specificity.

V was pared by 0 bases and J by 4 bases, with 4 bases of the junction left unmatched. The CDR3 loop spans 14 amino acids. Germline CDR1 is SGHRS and CDR2 is YFSETQ. With regard to this clone: Its antigen is as yet unknown.

The PCR ran on 60 Vbeta and 13 Jbeta primers. Assay used: immunoSEQ multiplex PCR; TCRdb lists only in-frame clones, some missing. The data show about 87,000 clones, less than 80% seen once. Material for sequencing was PBMCs. This receptor was identified in a man aged 25-45 years in good health and CMV-seropositive. The chain is built from TRBV5-1 and TRBJ2-7, with 7 bases fitting TRBD1. CDR3 residues: CASSLVQGSYEQYF. In DNA form, the CDR3 reads TGCGCCAGCAGCTTGGTACAGGGGAGTTACGAGCAGTACTTC.